The present T cell receptor beta chain was sequenced within a study of OX40 agonist ivuxolimab in advanced cancers. Across the study: Dose-escalation patients suffered from hepatocellular carcinoma, melanoma, renal cell or head and neck cancer. Points from the study as a whole: Expanded clones were, on average, more numerous among CD8+ T cells than CD4+.

The repertoire was sequenced with immunoSEQ multiplex PCR; TCRdb's copy has only in-frame clones and lacks some. Of 98,000 or so clones in the sample, less than 90% were seen once. Concerning this clone: Its antigen is not known.

The V end was cut by 3 bases, the J end by 6 bases, with 12 bases between. This CDR3 contains 13 residues. CDR1 is SGHRS, CDR2 YFSETQ, per germline. The sample was CD4+ or CD8+ T cells sorted from blood, taken in a trial of the OX40 agonist ivuxolimab. This TCR was recovered from an adult with an advanced solid tumor such as melanoma, head and neck, liver or kidney cancer. The chain carries TRBV5-1 and TRBJ1-2; tentatively, D is TRBD1 (5 bases). CDR3 DNA sequence: TGCGCCAGCAGCTGGGACCGGGGCCATGGCTACACCTTC. Protein product: CASSWDRGHGYTF. Full variable domain (rest looked up from reference TRBV5-1 and TRBJ1-2): KAGVTQTPRYLIKTRGQQVTLSCSPISGHRSVSWYQQTPGQGLQFLFEYFSETQRNKGNFPGRFSGRQFSNSRSEMNVSTLELGDSALYLCASSWDRGHGYTFGSGTRLTVV.